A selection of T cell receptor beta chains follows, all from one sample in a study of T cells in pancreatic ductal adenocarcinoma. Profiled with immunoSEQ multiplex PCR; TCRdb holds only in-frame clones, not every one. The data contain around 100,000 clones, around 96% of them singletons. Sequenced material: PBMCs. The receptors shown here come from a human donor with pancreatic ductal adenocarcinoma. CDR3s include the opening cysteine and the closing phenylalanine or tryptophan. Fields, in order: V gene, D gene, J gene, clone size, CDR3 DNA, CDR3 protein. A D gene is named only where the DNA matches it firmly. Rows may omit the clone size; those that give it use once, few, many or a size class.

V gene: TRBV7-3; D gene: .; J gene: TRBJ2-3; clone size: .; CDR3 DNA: TGTGCCAGCAGTTTAGGCGCGGGGTCTGGCACAGATACGCAGTATTTT; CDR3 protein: CASSLGAGSGTDTQYF
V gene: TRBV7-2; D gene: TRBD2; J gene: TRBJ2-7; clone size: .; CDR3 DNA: TGTGCCAGCAGCTTAACTAGCGAATCTTTCTACGAGCAGTACTTC; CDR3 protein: CASSLTSESFYEQYF
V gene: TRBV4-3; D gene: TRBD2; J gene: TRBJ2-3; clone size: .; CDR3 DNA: TGCGCCAGCAGCCAATTCGGACTAGCGGGAGGAGATACGCAGTATTTT; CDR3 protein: CASSQFGLAGGDTQYF
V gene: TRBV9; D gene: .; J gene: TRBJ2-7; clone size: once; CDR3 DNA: TGTGCCAGCAGCGTAGGCCAATCGACAGGTTCAGGCTACGAGCAGTACTTC; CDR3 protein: CASSVGQSTGSGYEQYF
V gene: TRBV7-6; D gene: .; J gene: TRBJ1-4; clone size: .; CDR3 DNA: TGTGCCAGCAGCTTTCAGGGAAGGGCTAATGAAAAACTGTTTTTT; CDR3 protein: CASSFQGRANEKLFF
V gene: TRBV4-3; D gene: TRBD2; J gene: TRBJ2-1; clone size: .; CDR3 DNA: TGCGCCAGCAGCCAAGAACCACTAGCGGAATACAATGAGCAGTTCTTC; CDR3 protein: CASSQEPLAEYNEQFF
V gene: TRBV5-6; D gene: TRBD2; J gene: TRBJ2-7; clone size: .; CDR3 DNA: TGTGCCAGCAGCCCCTCCGGGACTATGAGCGAGCAGTACTTC; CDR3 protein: CASSPSGTMSEQYF
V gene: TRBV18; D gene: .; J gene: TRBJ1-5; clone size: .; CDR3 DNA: TGTGCCAGCTCACCCAGGCCTAGCAATCAGCCCCAGCATTTT; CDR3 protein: CASSPRPSNQPQHF
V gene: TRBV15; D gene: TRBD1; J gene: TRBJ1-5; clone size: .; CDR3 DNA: TGTGCCACCAGCAGGGACAGGGTCCCGGAGAGGCCCCAGCATTTT; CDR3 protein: CATSRDRVPERPQHF
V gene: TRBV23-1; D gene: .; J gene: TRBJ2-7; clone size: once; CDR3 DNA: TGCGCCAGCAGTTCCGGAGAGGGCGGGAATTACGAGCAGTACTTC; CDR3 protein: CASSSGEGGNYEQYF
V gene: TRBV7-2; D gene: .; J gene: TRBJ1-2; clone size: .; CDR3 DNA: TGTGCCAGCAGCTCCCGTCAAGGAGGCGACTACACCTTC; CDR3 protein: CASSSRQGGDYTF
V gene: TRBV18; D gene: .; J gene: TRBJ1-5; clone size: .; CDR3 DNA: TGTGCCAGCTCACCAGGGGCTCATCAGCCCCAGCATTTT; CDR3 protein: CASSPGAHQPQHF
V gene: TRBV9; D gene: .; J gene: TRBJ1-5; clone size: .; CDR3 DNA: TGTGCCAGCAGCCTAACGGGTGTAGCAAATCAGCCCCAGCATTTT; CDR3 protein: CASSLTGVANQPQHF
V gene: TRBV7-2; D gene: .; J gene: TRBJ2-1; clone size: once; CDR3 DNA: TGTGCCAGCAGCTTACCGGGTGAGCAGTTCTTC; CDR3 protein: CASSLPGEQFF
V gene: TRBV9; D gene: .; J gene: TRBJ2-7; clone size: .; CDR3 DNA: TGTGCCAGCAGCTCCCGGACAGCCTCCTACGAGCAGTACTTC; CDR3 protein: CASSSRTASYEQYF
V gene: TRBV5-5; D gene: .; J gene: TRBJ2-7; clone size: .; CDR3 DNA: TGTGCCAGCAGCTTGGGGCCGGACTCGAGCTCCTACGAGCAGTACTTC; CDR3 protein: CASSLGPDSSSYEQYF
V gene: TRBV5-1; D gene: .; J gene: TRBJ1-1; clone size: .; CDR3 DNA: TGCGCCAGCAGCTTAACAGGGACCTCTGAAGCTTTCTTT; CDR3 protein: CASSLTGTSEAFF
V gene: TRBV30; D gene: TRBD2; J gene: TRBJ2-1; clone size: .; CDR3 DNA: TGTGCTATCATAGCGGGAGCAGCCTACAATGAGCAGTTCTTC; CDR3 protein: CAIIAGAAYNEQFF
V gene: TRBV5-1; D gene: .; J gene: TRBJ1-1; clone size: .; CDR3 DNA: TGCGCCAGCAGCCCGTCATCAGGGGTAAACACTGAAGCTTTCTTT; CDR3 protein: CASSPSSGVNTEAFF
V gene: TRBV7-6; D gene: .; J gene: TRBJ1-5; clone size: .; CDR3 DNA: TGTGCCAGCAGCTTAGGGGGGGGTAATCAGCCCCAGCATTTT; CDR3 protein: CASSLGGGNQPQHF
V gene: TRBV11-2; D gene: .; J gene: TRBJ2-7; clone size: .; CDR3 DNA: TGTGCCAGCAGCCTAAGCTCCTACGAGCAGTACTTC; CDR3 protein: CASSLSSYEQYF
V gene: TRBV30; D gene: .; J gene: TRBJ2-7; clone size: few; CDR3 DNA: TGTGCCTACCAAAGAGGAGGGTCCCCCTACGAGCAGTACTTC; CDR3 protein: CAYQRGGSPYEQYF
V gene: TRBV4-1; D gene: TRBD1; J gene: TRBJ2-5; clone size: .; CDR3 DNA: TGCGCCAGCAGCCACCCGGACAGGGGTCTTGAGGAGACCCAGTACTTC; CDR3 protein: CASSHPDRGLEETQYF
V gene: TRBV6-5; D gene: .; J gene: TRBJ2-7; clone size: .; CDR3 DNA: TGTGCCAGCCGGCGAGGGAGGTGGTACGAGCAGTACTTC; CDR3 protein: CASRRGRWYEQYF
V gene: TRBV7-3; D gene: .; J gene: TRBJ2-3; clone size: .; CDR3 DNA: TGTGCCAGCAGCTTAATGGGCGGGGCTACAGATACGCAGTATTTT; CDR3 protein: CASSLMGGATDTQYF
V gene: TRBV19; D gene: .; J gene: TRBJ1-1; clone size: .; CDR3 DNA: TGTGCCAGTAGTATAAACGGGGTCTTTATGGGAGGCACTGAAGCTTTCTTT; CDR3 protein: CASSINGVFMGGTEAFF
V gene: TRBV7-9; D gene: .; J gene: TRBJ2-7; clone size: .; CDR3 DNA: TGTGCCAGCAGCTTAAACAGGCTAGCCTACGAGCAGTACTTC; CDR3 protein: CASSLNRLAYEQYF
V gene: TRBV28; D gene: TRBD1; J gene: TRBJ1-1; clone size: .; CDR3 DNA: TGTGCCAGCGATTCTCCCAACATCGGGGACAGGGCGGACACTGAAGCTTTCTTT; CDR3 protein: CASDSPNIGDRADTEAFF
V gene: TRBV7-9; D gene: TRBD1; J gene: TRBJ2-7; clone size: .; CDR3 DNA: TGTGCCAGCAGCTTAGCCGGGGACAGCAACGAGCAGTACTTC; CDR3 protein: CASSLAGDSNEQYF
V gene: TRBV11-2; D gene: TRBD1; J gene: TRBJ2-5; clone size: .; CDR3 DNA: TGTGCCAGCAGCAGAGACAGGGGGCCGGTAGAGACCCAGTACTTC; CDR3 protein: CASSRDRGPVETQYF
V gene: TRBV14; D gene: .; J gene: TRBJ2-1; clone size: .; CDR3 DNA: TGTGCCAGCAGCCCAAGGAGCGACAATGAGCAGTTCTTC; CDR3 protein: CASSPRSDNEQFF
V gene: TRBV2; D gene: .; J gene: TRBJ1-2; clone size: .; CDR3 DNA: TGTGCCAGCAGTGTAGAGGGAGAAGGCGGCTACACCTTC; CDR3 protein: CASSVEGEGGYTF
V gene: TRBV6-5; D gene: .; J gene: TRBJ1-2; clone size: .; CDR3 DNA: TGTGCCAGCACCTCGACGGACAGCTCCAGTGGCTACACCTTC; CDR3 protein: CASTSTDSSSGYTF
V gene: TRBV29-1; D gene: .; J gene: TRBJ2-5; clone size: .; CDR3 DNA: TGCAGCGTTGTACCAGACAGCCAAGAGACCCAGTACTTC; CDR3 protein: CSVVPDSQETQYF
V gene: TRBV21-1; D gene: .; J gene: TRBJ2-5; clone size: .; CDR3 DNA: TGTGCCAGCAGCAAACTAGGGGAGGGAGAGACCCAGTACTTC; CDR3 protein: CASSKLGEGETQYF
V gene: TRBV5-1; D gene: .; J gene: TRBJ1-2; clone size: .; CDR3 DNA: TGCGCCAGCAGCTTGGACATAAATGGCTACACCTTC; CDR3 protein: CASSLDINGYTF
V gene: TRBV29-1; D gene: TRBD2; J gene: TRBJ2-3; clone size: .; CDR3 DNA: TGCAGCGTTGAGAGTCTAGCGGGGCCAAGTCTGTATTTT; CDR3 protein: CSVESLAGPSLYF
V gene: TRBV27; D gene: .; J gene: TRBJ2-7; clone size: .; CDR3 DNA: TGTGCCAGCAGTTTAGGGTGGGGGGCCTACGAGCAGTACTTC; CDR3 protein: CASSLGWGAYEQYF
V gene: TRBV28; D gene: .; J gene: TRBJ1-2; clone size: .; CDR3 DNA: TGTGCCAGCACCACAAATAACTATGGCTACACCTTC; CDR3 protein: CASTTNNYGYTF
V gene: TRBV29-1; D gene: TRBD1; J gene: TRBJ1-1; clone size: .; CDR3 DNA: TGCAGCGTGTCGGGACAGGGGATGACTGAAGCTTTCTTT; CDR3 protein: CSVSGQGMTEAFF
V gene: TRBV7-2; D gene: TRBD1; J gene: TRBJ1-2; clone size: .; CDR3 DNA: TGTGCCAGCAGTCGCGGATGGGGGACAGTTGTCTACACCTTC; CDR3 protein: CASSRGWGTVVYTF
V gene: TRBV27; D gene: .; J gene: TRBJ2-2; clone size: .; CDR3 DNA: TGTGCCAGCAGTTTAACGGGACTCGACACCGGGGAGCTGTTTTTT; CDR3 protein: CASSLTGLDTGELFF
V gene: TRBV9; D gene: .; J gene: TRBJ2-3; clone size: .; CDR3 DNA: TGTGCCAGCAGCGCGGAGGGACTCCGCACAGATACGCAGTATTTT; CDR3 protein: CASSAEGLRTDTQYF
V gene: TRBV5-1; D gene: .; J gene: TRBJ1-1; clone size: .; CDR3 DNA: TGCGCCAGCAGCTTCGGGGGGGGGTGGACTGAAGCTTTCTTT; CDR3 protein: CASSFGGGWTEAFF
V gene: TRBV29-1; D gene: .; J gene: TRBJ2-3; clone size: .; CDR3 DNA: TGCAGCGTTCGGAGCCGCTTCACAGATACGCAGTATTTT; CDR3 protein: CSVRSRFTDTQYF
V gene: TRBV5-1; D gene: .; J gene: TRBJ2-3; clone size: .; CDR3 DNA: TGCGCCAGCAGCTTAGTTGGAAGCGCCCCTAGCACAGATACGCAGTATTTT; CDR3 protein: CASSLVGSAPSTDTQYF
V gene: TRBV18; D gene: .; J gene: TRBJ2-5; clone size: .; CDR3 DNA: TGTGCCAGCTCACCGTTGCGTACCGCTGTTGGAGAGACCCAGTACTTC; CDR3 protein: CASSPLRTAVGETQYF
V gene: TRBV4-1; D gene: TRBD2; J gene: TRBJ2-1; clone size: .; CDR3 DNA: TGCGCCAGCAGCCAAGCTTCTAGCGGGACGCGTTTTAATGAGCAGTTCTTC; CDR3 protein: CASSQASSGTRFNEQFF
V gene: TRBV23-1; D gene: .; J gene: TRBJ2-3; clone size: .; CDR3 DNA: TGCGCCAGCAGTCAACTAAGAACTGCTGAATATAGCACAGATACGCAGTATTTT; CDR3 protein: CASSQLRTAEYSTDTQYF
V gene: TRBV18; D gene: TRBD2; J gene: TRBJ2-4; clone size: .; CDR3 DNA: TGTGCCAGCTCACCCCCTTCAGGAGCGGGAGGCCTAGCCAAAAACATTCAGTACTTC; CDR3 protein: CASSPPSGAGGLAKNIQYF
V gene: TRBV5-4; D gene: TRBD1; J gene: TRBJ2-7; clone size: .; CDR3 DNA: TGTGCCAGCAGCTTTTACGATAGACAGGGATACGAGCAGTACTTC; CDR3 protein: CASSFYDRQGYEQYF
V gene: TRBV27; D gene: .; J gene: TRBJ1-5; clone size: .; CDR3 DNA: TGTGCCAGCAGTGATGGGCCTTATAGCAATCAGCCCCAGCATTTT; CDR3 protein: CASSDGPYSNQPQHF
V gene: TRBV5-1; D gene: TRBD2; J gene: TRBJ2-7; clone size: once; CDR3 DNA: TGCGCCAGCAGCCGTAGCGGGTCGAGCTCCTACGAGCAGTACTTC; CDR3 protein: CASSRSGSSSYEQYF
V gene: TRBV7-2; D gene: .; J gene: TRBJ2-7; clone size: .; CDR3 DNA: TGTGCCAGCAGCCCGGAGATTTACGAGCAGTACTTC; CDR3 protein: CASSPEIYEQYF
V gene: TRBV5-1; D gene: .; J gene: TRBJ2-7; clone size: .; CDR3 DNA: TGCGCCAGCAGCTGGGCCGACAGTTACGAGCAGTACTTC; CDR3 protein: CASSWADSYEQYF